This entry lists 23 T cell receptor beta chains sequenced from one sample in a study of graft-versus-host responses after intestinal transplantation. The starting material, graft tissue, was processed to release intraepithelial and lamina propria lymphocytes. Clones were read by immunoSEQ multiplex PCR, and TCRdb kept only the in-frame ones, dropping some. Found here are tens of thousands of clones, around 90% of them singletons; the top ten hold more than 15%. The material was ileum tissue, obtained approximately 210 days after intestinal transplant. Source of these receptors: a human patient who received an intestinal transplant, so some T cells may come from the graft donor.

The J gene is TRBJ2-7, the V gene TRBV5-1; D gene uncertain. Germline V gene lookup returns CDR1 SGHRS and CDR2 YFSETQ. This CDR3 region has 13 residues. V was shortened by 0 bases and J by 5 bases, with 9 bases between the two germline ends. CDR3 region: CASSLANINEQYF. The CDR3 DNA reads TGCGCCAGCAGCTTGGCCAACATTAACGAGCAGTACTTC.

This chain uses TRBV2 with TRBJ2-5, with D unresolved. CDR3 length equals 15 residues. The germline V and J ends were trimmed by 5 bases and 0 bases, with 13 bases remaining between them. In germline, CDR1 is SNHLY, CDR2 FYNNEI. DNA of the CDR3: TGTGCCAGCAGTCTGACGAACCTGTACCAAGAGACCCAGTACTTC. It is translated as CASSLTNLYQETQYF. Supplemented by reference TRBV2 and TRBJ2-5, the full variable domain reads EPEVTQTPSHQVTQMGQEVILRCVPISNHLYFYWYRQILGQKVEFLVSFYNNEISEKSEIFDDQFSVERPDGSNFTLKIRSTKLEDSAMYFCASSLTNLYQETQYFGPGTRLLVL.

This rearrangement joins TRBV9 to TRBJ1-6; D not resolved. CDR3 length: 13 residues. Germline values: CDR1 SGDLS, CDR2 YYNGEE. Trimming cost V 0 bases and J 9 bases, with 7 bases left between them. CDR3 in amino acids: CASSVEEGSPLHF. The CDR3, as DNA: TGTGCCAGCAGCGTAGAGGAAGGTTCACCCCTCCACTTT.

The CDR3: CASSLAGGNEQYF. CDR3 bases: TGCGCCAGCAGCTTGGCGGGAGGGAACGAGCAGTACTTC. The genes are TRBV5-1 and TRBJ2-7; 8 positions agree with TRBD2. V lost 0 bases and J lost 5; bases outside the gene matches: 1. CDR3 length: 13 amino acids. Per the germline V gene, CDR1 is SGHRS and CDR2 is YFSETQ.

V usage is TRBV25-1 and J usage is TRBJ2-7; D is undetermined. The CDR3 has 14 amino acids. Trimming left V 1 base short and J 5 bases short, with 12 bases between. In germline, CDR1 is MGHDK, CDR2 SYGVNS. CDR3 in amino acids: CASSEFGSSHEQYF. DNA for the CDR3: TGTGCCAGCAGTGAATTTGGTAGCAGTCACGAGCAGTACTTC.

In its sample, this clone was seen once. The chain recombines TRBV4-2 with TRBJ2-3; 13 bases match TRBD2. The CDR3 totals 17 residues. With V trimmed by 1 base and J by 2 bases, 3 bases remained unmatched. Germline V gene data show CDR1 as LGHNA and CDR2 as YNFKEQ. The CDR3 spells CASSQGTSGGATDTQYF. Here the CDR3 DNA reads TGTGCCAGCAGCCAAGGAACTAGCGGGGGGGCCACAGATACGCAGTATTTT.

The J gene is TRBJ2-1, the V gene TRBV5-1, with 16 bases aligning to TRBD2. V lost 4 bases, J lost 15 bases, and 10 bases stayed unmatched. The CDR3 contains 15 residues. CDR1 is SGHRS and CDR2 is YFSETQ in the germline V gene. CDR3 sequence: CASSPGTSGRAAAFF. The CDR3 DNA follows: TGCGCCAGCAGCCCCGGGACTAGCGGGAGGGCCGCCGCGTTCTTC. Variable domain in full (rest from reference TRBV5-1 and TRBJ2-1): KAGVTQTPRYLIKTRGQQVTLSCSPISGHRSVSWYQQTPGQGLQFLFEYFSETQRNKGNFPGRFSGRQFSNSRSEMNVSTLELGDSALYLCASSPGTSGRAAAFFGPGTRLTVL.

This chain connects TRBV4-2 to TRBJ2-7, with TRBD2 matching 9 bases. V gave up 2 bases and J gave up 3 bases; unmatched junction bases: 14. Looked up from germline, CDR1 is LGHNA and CDR2 is YNFKEQ. The CDR3 has 18 residues. CDR3 in amino acids: CASSQNQGLAKSRYEQYF. CDR3 in DNA: TGTGCCAGCAGCCAAAATCAAGGACTAGCGAAAAGTCGCTACGAGCAGTACTTC.

This chain links TRBV5-5 with TRBJ2-5, with D unclear. CDR3 size: 15 residues. Germline V gives CDR1 SGHKS, CDR2 YYEKEE (reference sequence). V was shortened by 2 bases and J by 5 bases, with 16 bases between the two germline ends. CDR3 coding DNA: TGTGCCAGCAGCTTCGGTGTCTTAACCGTGGAGACCCAGTACTTC. It translates to CASSFGVLTVETQYF. Combining the CDR3 with reference TRBV5-5 and TRBJ2-5 gives the whole variable domain DAGVTQSPTHLIKTRGQQVTLRCSPISGHKSVSWYQQVLGQGPQFIFQYYEKEERGRGNFPDRFSARQFPNYSSELNVNALLLGDSALYLCASSFGVLTVETQYFGPGTRLLVL.

The V and J genes are TRBV11-2 and TRBJ2-7, with 7 bases aligning to TRBD1. This CDR3 contains 15 residues. CDR1 is SGHAT and CDR2 is FQNNGV in the germline V gene. After removal of 5 bases from V and 2 bases from J, the junction contained 9 bases not matched to a gene. DNA for the CDR3: TGTGCCAGCAGCGTCACGACAGGGACAACCTACGAGCAGTACTTC. It translates to CASSVTTGTTYEQYF.

The V call is TRBV18, the J call TRBJ2-5, with TRBD1 identical over 10 bases. The length of the CDR3 is 15 residues. V gave up 3 bases and J gave up 4 bases; unmatched junction bases: 5. The V gene's germline CDR1 is KGHSH and CDR2 LQKENI. In nucleotides, the CDR3 is TGTGCCAGCTCACCTCCCCGGACAGGGGGAGAGACCCAGTACTTC. Amino acids: CASSPPRTGGETQYF. Using reference TRBV18 and TRBJ2-5 for the parts outside the CDR3, the full variable domain is NAGVMQNPRHLVRRRGQEARLRCSPMKGHSHVYWYRQLPEEGLKFMVYLQKENIIDESGMPKERFSAEFPKEGPSILRIQQVVRGDSAAYFCASSPPRTGGETQYFGPGTRLLVL.

The chain is built from TRBV6-5 and TRBJ1-1; D not certain. Deletions cut 6 bases from V and 6 bases from J, with 14 bases between. Germline loops: CDR1 MNHEY, CDR2 SVGAGI. This CDR3 region has 13 residues. The CDR3 nucleotides read TGTGCCAGCAGAGACCCGGACGGGGCTGAAGCTTTCTTT. Translation gives CASRDPDGAEAFF.

The chain combines TRBV6-1 with TRBJ1-5; no clear D. The CDR3 covers 14 residues. Germline V gene sequence: CDR1 MNHNS, CDR2 SASEGT. The ends were cut back, 7 bases at V and 0 bases at J, with 10 bases in the middle. The CDR3 loop is CASKEAYSNQPQHF. As DNA, the CDR3 is TGTGCCAGCAAGGAGGCGTATAGCAATCAGCCCCAGCATTTT.

V usage is TRBV7-8 and J usage is TRBJ2-1; D might be TRBD2 (6 bases). Germline lookup yields CDR1 SGHVS and CDR2 FQNEAQ. V lost 5 bases and J lost 0, with 14 bases in between. CDR3 length: 16 amino acids. The CDR3 DNA is TGTGCCAGCAGCCCGGGGGTCCTCAGCTCCTACAATGAGCAGTTCTTC. Protein: CASSPGVLSSYNEQFF.

This clone was counted once. This chain connects TRBV6-1 to TRBJ2-2, with 10 bases matching TRBD2. This CDR3 region has 15 residues. The ends lost 5 bases at V and 6 bases at J; junction bases unmatched: 6. Germline V lookup: CDR1 MNHNS, CDR2 SASEGT. CDR3 DNA sequence: TGTGCCAGCAGTTCTACTAGCGGGATGGCCGGGGAGCTGTTTTTT. Amino acid sequence: CASSSTSGMAGELFF.

The gene calls are TRBV18 and TRBJ2-7; 7 positions match TRBD1. Germline assignment: CDR1 KGHSH and CDR2 LQKENI. The V gene end was trimmed by 4 bases and the J gene end by 2 bases; junction bases not matched to a gene: 5. The CDR3 spans 14 residues. DNA of the CDR3: TGTGCCAGCTCACAACAGGGGACCCCCTACGAGCAGTACTTC. Protein product: CASSQQGTPYEQYF.

The chain links TRBV27 to TRBJ1-4; D gene uncertain. Germline V gives CDR1 MNHEY, CDR2 SMNVEV (reference sequence). Trimming took 6 bases from V and 7 from J, leaving 15 bases between them. The CDR3 consists of 14 residues. The CDR3: CASRTVGTLEKLFF. The CDR3 bases are TGTGCCAGCAGAACCGTGGGAACTCTTGAAAAACTGTTTTTT.

This clone was seen a handful of times. The V gene is TRBV5-5, the J gene TRBJ2-7; TRBD1 agrees at 8 bases. The germline V gene encodes CDR1 SGHKS and CDR2 YYEKEE (reference sequence). The CDR3 runs 14 residues. The ends lost 0 bases at V and 4 bases at J; junction bases unmatched: 3. The CDR3 nucleotides are TGTGCCAGCAGCTTGGGGACAGGGCCGTACGAGCAGTACTTC. It codes for CASSLGTGPYEQYF.

This clone appeared a few times. The V call is TRBV29-1, the J call TRBJ2-7; 9 bases agree with TRBD2. The CDR3 extends over 14 amino acids. The junction had 5 bases not matched to a gene; V was cut back by 5 bases and J by 0 bases. CDR1 SQVTM and CDR2 ANQGSEA come from the germline V gene. CDR3 sequence: CSVQLAGHSYEQYF. CDR3 DNA sequence: TGCAGCGTTCAACTAGCGGGCCACTCCTACGAGCAGTACTTC.

This chain links TRBV5-4 with TRBJ2-3; D uncertain. Germline CDR1 is SGHNT and CDR2 is YYREEE (reference sequence). The CDR3 covers 11 residues. Trimming shortened V by 0 bases and J by 6 bases, and 2 bases separated the two germline ends. CDR3 residues: CASSLVDTQYF. For the CDR3, the DNA is TGTGCCAGCAGCTTGGTGGATACGCAGTATTTT.

V gene TRBV7-3 combines with J gene TRBJ2-1; 10 bases fit TRBD2. V gave up 1 base and J gave up 8 bases; unmatched junction bases: 5. CDR3 size: 15 residues. Germline assignment: CDR1 SGHTA and CDR2 FQGTGA. The CDR3 DNA is TGTGCCAGCAGCTTAATGTCTAGCGGGAGCGATGAGCAGTTCTTC. Encoded protein: CASSLMSSGSDEQFF.

This clone showed up just a few times. The genes are TRBV6-1 and TRBJ2-3; TRBD1 aligns across 7 bases. The CDR3 sequence is 15 residues long. The germline CDR1 and CDR2 sequences are MNHNS and SASEGT. J was trimmed by 2 bases and V by 5 bases; bases with no gene match: 7. In nucleotides, the CDR3 is TGTGCCAGCAGTAAGGACAGGCAGGACACAGATACGCAGTATTTT. Translated: CASSKDRQDTDTQYF.

The chain employs TRBV18 and TRBJ1-6; 10 bases are a match to TRBD1. There are 15 residues in the CDR3. The germline CDR1 and CDR2 sequences are KGHSH and LQKENI. Germline trimming cut 3 bases from V and 5 bases from J; bases unmatched to any gene: 1. The CDR3 sequence is CASSPTGGDNSPLHF. The DNA for the CDR3 is TGTGCCAGCTCACCGACAGGGGGCGATAATTCACCCCTCCACTTT.